Here is one T cell receptor beta chain with its context. These data originate in a study of T cell changes during pregnancy in multiple sclerosis. Sequenced by immunoSEQ multiplex PCR; TCRdb stores in-frame clones only, minus some. The table has 40,000 to 50,000 clones, roughly nine tenths seen once. The CDR3 covers 13 residues. Per the germline V gene, CDR1 is MNHNY and CDR2 is SVGAGI (reference sequence). V lost 8 bases and J lost 7, with 17 bases in between. The material sequenced was CD4+ T cells from peripheral blood mononuclear cells, taken in the second trimester of pregnancy. The chain links TRBV6-6 to TRBJ1-2; weak D call: TRBD1 (5 bases). This TCR was sampled from a female donor in good health, enrolled as a control in a pregnancy study. This CDR3 is CASVIPGGTGYTF. The CDR3 DNA reads TGTGCCAGCGTAATCCCCGGGGGGACTGGCTACACCTTC.